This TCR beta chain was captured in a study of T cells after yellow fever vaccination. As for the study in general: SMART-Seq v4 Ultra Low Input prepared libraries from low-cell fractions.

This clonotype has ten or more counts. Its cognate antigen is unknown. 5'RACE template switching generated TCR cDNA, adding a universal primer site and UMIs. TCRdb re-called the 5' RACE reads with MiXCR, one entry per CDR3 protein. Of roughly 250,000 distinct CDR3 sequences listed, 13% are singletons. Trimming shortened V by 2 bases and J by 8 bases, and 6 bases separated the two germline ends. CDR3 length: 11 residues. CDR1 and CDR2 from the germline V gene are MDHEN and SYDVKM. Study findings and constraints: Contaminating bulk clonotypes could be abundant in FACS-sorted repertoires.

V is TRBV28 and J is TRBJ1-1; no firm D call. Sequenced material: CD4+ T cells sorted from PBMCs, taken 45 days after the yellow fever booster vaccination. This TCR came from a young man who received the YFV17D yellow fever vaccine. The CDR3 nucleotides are TGTGCCAGCAGTTTAAAGGCCGAAGCTTTCTTT. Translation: CASSLKAEAFF.